This TCR beta chain was sequenced for a study of cytomegalovirus exposure and HLA in healthy donors. Study-level results: Later on, analysis showed that most CMV-associated TCR beta chains appeared to be HLA-restricted. TRBV6-2, TRBV6-3 and other indistinguishable V segments were excluded.

Primers: 60 Vbeta forward and 13 Jbeta reverse. Only in-frame clones appear in the TCRdb table, and some are missing; sequencing was by immunoSEQ multiplex PCR. The sample carries roughly 98,000 clones, around 75% recorded once. About this clone itself: The antigen is undetermined.

This CDR3 region has 15 residues. Germline values: CDR1 KGHSH, CDR2 LQKENI. Trimming removed 4 bases at V and 5 bases at J, with 17 bases between. The sequence was obtained from a man younger than 35 in good health and CMV-seropositive. What was sequenced was PBMCs. The chain joins TRBV18 to TRBJ1-1; D might be TRBD1 (5 bases). The CDR3 nucleotides read TGTGCCAGCTCACGGGATCGAGGCGGGGGAACTGAAGCTTTCTTT. Translating gives CASSRDRGGGTEAFF.